The following is a T cell receptor beta chain sequence with its context. Its specificity is unknown. The V gene's germline CDR1 is MGHRA and CDR2 YSYEKL. The J segment lost 4 bases and the V segment lost 4 bases, leaving 3 bases of the junction unmatched. The CDR3 covers 13 residues. This entry belongs to a study of fetal regulatory T cell absence and autoimmunity. Study outcomes and limitations: In IPEX syndrome, oligoclonal enrichment was read as supporting prenatal antigen-driven autoimmunity in the pancreas. Broadly similar TRB gene family usage was seen in pancreas and cord blood.

The table came from immunoSEQ multiplex PCR; TCRdb's copy has only in-frame clones and leaves some out. The sample has 95,000 or so clones, approximately 75% seen once. The receptor comes from a male donor with IPEX syndrome. The chain links TRBV4-1 to TRBJ2-7; 8 bases are shared with TRBD2. Sample: pancreas tissue. Here the CDR3 DNA reads TGCGCCAGCAGCCCCGGACTAGCTTACGAGCAGTACTTC. Translation: CASSPGLAYEQYF.